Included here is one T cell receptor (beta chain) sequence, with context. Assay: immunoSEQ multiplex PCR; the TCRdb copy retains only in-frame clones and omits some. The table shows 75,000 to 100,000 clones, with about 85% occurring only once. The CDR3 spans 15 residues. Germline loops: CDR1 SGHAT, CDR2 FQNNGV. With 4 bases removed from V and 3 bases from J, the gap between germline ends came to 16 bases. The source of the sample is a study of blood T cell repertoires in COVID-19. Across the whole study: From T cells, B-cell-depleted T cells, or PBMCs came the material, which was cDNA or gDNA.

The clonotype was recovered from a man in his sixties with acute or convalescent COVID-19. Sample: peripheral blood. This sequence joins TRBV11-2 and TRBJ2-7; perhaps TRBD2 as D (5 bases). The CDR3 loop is CASSSGRGPLYEQYF. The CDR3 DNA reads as TGTGCCAGCAGCTCTGGAAGAGGGCCACTCTACGAGCAGTACTTC.